This record concerns one TCR beta chain sequence. Its antigen is unknown. These data belong to a study of STAT5B mutations in CD4+ large granular lymphocyte leukemia. Study-wide results and limits: Without putative leukemic clones, patient CD4-sorted repertoires remained more clonal than healthy CD4+ repertoires. Approximately 25% of private leukemic clonotypes occurred rarely in other patients' non-leukemic repertoires.

Buffy coats from healthy blood donors served as controls. The CDR3 is 15 residues long. Trimming cost V 2 bases and J 4 bases; bases outside gene matches: 4. Germline V gives CDR1 SGHVS, CDR2 FQNEAQ. In the original analysis: Productive clonotypes were detectable down to 2.59 x 10-5 frequency. Sequencing was performed with immunoSEQ multiplex PCR; in TCRdb, only in-frame clones are kept and a portion is missing. V and J calls and clone size come straight from that table; D and trimming were deduced from the DNA. The sample has 40,000 or so clones; around 72% are singletons. This receptor was identified in a human donor in good health. The sequencing sample was made of CD4+ T cells from blood buffy coats. The chain uses TRBV7-8 and TRBJ2-2; 7 bases agree with TRBD1. CDR3 nucleotides: TGTGCCAGCAGCTTACAGGGGGTGGTCACCGGGGAGCTGTTTTTT. Protein sequence: CASSLQGVVTGELFF.